The source of this T cell receptor beta chain is a study of blood T cell repertoires in COVID-19. About the study: The analysed material was cDNA or gDNA that came from T cells, B-cell-depleted T cells, or PBMCs.

This CDR3 region has 16 residues. V shed 11 bases, J shed 0 bases, and the junction held 12 bases outside the gene matches. Germline V CDR1 and CDR2: LNHDA, SQIVND (reference sequence). This table comes from immunoSEQ multiplex PCR, and its TCRdb copy is limited to in-frame clones, with some not included. The table shows under 200,000 clones, with 75% to 85% occurring only once. Sequenced input: peripheral blood. The J gene is TRBJ1-3, the V gene TRBV19, with TRBD1 matching 8 bases. This clonotype originated in a human donor in a cohort sampled during active COVID-19. The CDR3 is CASGWQGAFSGNTIYF. The CDR3 DNA is TGTGCCTCCGGGTGGCAGGGGGCCTTCTCTGGAAACACCATATATTTT.